The table lists the clone carrying this T cell receptor (beta chain) with a few counts. The CDR3 length is 12 residues. V was cut by 8 bases and J by 1 base, with 5 bases left in between. CDR1 is MDHEN and CDR2 is SYDVKM in the germline V gene. This specimen belongs to a study of control samples from healthy donors and cancer patients. Assay: immunoSEQ multiplex PCR; the TCRdb copy retains only in-frame clones and omits some. The table shows 70,000 to 75,000 clones, with more than 85% occurring only once. This clonotype was sampled from a woman between 45 and 65 years old in good health. V usage is TRBV28 and J usage is TRBJ2-2, with D uncertain. The sequenced material came from blood. CDR3 DNA sequence: TGTGCCAGCGATGGGAACACCGGGGAGCTGTTTTTT. Translated, it gives CASDGNTGELFF.